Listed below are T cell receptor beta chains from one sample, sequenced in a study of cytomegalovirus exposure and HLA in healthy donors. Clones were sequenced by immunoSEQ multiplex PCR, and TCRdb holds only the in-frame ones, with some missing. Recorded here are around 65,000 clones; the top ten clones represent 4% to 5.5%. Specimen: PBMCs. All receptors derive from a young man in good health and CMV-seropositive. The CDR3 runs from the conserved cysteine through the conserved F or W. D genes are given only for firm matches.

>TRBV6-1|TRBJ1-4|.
CASSEAAATNEKLFF
TGTGCCAGCAGTGAAGCGGCTGCAACTAATGAAAAACTGTTTTTT
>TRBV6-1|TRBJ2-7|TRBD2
CASMKLAGGLVSQYF
TGTGCCAGCATGAAACTAGCGGGAGGCCTAGTATCGCAGTACTTC
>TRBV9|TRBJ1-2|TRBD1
CASSVATGGSYTF
TGTGCCAGCAGCGTAGCTACAGGGGGAAGCTACACCTTC
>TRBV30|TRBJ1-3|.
CAWSVLGGESGNTIYF
TGTGCCTGGAGTGTACTGGGCGGGGAGTCTGGAAACACCATATATTTT
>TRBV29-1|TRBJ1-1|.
CSVFSGLNTEAFF
TGCAGCGTTTTTTCAGGGCTAAACACTGAAGCTTTCTTT
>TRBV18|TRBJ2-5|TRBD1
CASSPRDRGQETQYF
TGTGCCAGCTCACCGCGGGACAGGGGGCAGGAGACCCAGTACTTC
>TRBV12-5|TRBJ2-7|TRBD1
CASGLGQGTYEQYF
TGTGCTAGTGGTCTCGGACAGGGTACCTACGAGCAGTACTTC
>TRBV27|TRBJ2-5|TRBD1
CASSLGTGYQETQYF
TGTGCCAGCAGTTTAGGGACAGGGTATCAAGAGACCCAGTACTTC
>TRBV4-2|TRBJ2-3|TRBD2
CASSQDGPSGSTDTQYF
TGTGCCAGCAGCCAAGATGGTCCTAGCGGGAGCACAGATACGCAGTATTTT
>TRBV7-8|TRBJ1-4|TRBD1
CASSSDRGREKLFF
TGTGCCAGCAGCTCTGACAGGGGTAGGGAAAAACTGTTTTTT
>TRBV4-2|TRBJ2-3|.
CASSQDPDGGTRTDTQYF
TGTGCCAGCAGCCAAGATCCCGACGGGGGGACACGCACAGATACGCAGTATTTT
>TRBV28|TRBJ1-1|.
CASSGRGQAFF
TGTGCCAGCAGTGGGAGGGGTCAAGCTTTCTTT
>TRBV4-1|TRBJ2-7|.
CASSQDIAYEQYF
TGCGCCAGCAGCCAAGATATCGCCTACGAGCAGTACTTC
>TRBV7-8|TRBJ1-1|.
CASSFSGQTEAFF
TGTGCCAGCAGCTTCTCAGGTCAGACTGAAGCTTTCTTT
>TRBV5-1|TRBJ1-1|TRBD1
CASSLEQGARTEAFF
TGCGCCAGCAGCTTGGAGCAGGGGGCGCGGACTGAAGCTTTCTTT
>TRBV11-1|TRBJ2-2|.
CASSLDAGAPTGELFF
TGTGCCAGCAGCTTAGATGCGGGGGCGCCCACCGGGGAGCTGTTTTTT
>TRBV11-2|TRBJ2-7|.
CASSQGWEYSYEQYF
TGTGCCAGCAGCCAGGGGTGGGAATACTCCTACGAGCAGTACTTC
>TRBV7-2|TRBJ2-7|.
CASSRRVYEQYF
TGTGCCAGCAGTCGCCGGGTTTACGAGCAGTACTTC
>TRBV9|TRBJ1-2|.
CASSGSGGGDSYGYTF
TGTGCCAGCAGCGGATCGGGTGGTGGAGACTCCTATGGCTACACCTTC
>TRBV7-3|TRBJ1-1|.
CASSLSGGTEAFF
TGTGCCAGCAGCTTATCCGGGGGAACTGAAGCTTTCTTT
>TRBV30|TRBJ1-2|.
CAWTLGLQSGGYTF
TGTGCCTGGACTTTGGGACTGCAGAGCGGTGGCTACACCTTC
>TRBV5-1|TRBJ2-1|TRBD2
CASSHTSGRDEQFF
TGCGCCAGCAGCCACACTAGCGGGAGGGATGAGCAGTTCTTC
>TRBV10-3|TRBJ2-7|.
CAISPGRTAYEQYF
TGTGCCATCAGTCCGGGACGGACAGCCTACGAGCAGTACTTC
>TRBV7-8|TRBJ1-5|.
CASSAAGTTSNQPQHF
TGTGCCAGCAGCGCCGCCGGGACAACTAGCAATCAGCCCCAGCATTTT
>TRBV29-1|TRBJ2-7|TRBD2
CSVDDSGRSSYEQYF
TGCAGCGTCGATGATAGCGGGAGAAGCTCCTACGAGCAGTACTTC
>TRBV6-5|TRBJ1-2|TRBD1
CASSSTGGLDYGYTF
TGTGCCAGCAGTTCCACAGGGGGCCTCGACTATGGCTACACCTTC
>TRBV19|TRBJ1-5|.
CASSGSGESQPQHF
TGTGCCAGTAGTGGGTCAGGGGAAAGTCAGCCCCAGCATTTT
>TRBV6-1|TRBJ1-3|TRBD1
CASLPRGSSGNTIYF
TGTGCCAGTCTGCCCAGGGGGAGCTCTGGAAACACCATATATTTT
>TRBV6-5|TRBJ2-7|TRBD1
CASRDRDRGAYEQYF
TGTGCCAGCAGGGACCGGGACAGGGGTGCTTACGAGCAGTACTTC
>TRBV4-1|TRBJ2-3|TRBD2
CASSHPARGGPDTQYF
TGCGCCAGCAGCCATCCAGCGCGGGGGGGCCCAGATACGCAGTATTTT
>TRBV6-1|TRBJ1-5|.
CASSERGKYQPQHF
TGTGCCAGCAGTGAAAGGGGAAAGTATCAGCCCCAGCATTTT
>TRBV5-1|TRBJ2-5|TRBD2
CASSSTAGGLQETQYF
TGCGCCAGCAGCTCAACAGCGGGGGGACTCCAAGAGACCCAGTACTTC
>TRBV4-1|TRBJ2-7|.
CASSQNARGAFPYEQYF
TGCGCCAGCAGCCAAAACGCCCGTGGGGCTTTCCCCTACGAGCAGTACTTC
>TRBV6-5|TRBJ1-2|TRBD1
CASSGGQFYGYTF
TGTGCCAGCAGTGGGGGACAGTTCTATGGCTACACCTTC
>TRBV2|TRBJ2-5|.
CASTGTFEETQYF
TGTGCCAGCACCGGGACTTTTGAAGAGACCCAGTACTTC
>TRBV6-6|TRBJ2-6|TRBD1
CASRQGHSGANVLTF
TGTGCCAGCCGACAGGGGCACTCTGGGGCCAACGTCCTGACTTTC
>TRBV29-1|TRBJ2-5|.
CSVEQETQYF
TGCAGCGTTGAGCAGGAGACCCAGTACTTC
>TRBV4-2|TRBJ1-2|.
CASSQGTANYGYTF
TGTGCCAGCAGCCAGGGGACTGCAAACTATGGCTACACCTTC
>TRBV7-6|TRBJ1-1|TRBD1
CASSYRTGGFTEAFF
TGTGCCAGCAGCTACAGGACAGGGGGCTTCACTGAAGCTTTCTTT
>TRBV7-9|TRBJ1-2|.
CASSRTSSDKNYGYTF
TGTGCCAGCAGCCGAACTTCTTCGGACAAGAACTATGGCTACACCTTC
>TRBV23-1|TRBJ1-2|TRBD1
CASSQSTGVGYGYTF
TGCGCCAGCAGTCAATCGACAGGGGTTGGCTATGGCTACACCTTC
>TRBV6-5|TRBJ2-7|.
CASSSTGSYEQYF
TGTGCCAGCAGTTCCACAGGTTCCTACGAGCAGTACTTC
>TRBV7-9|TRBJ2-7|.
CASSLYGDAYEQYF
TGTGCCAGCAGCTTATACGGAGACGCCTACGAGCAGTACTTC
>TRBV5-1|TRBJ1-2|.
CASSFMTGELGGYTF
TGCGCCAGCAGCTTCATGACGGGGGAATTGGGTGGCTACACCTTC
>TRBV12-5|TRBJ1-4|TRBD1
CASGLDAGGEKLFF
TGTGCTAGTGGTTTAGATGCAGGGGGGGAAAAACTGTTTTTT